This T cell receptor (beta chain) was profiled in a study of T cells after yellow fever vaccination (dated by TCRdb to about 2019). For context, the study as a whole: The SMART-Seq v4 Ultra Low Input RNA kit was used to prepare libraries from fractions with low cell numbers. Bulk TCR alpha and beta repertoires were sequenced longitudinally to track T-cell clones before and after primary and booster YFV17D yellow fever vaccination. Two healthy male donors made up the cohort, one aged 18 to 29 years and the other aged 30 to 40 years. Blood was drawn at multiple timepoints before and after primary and secondary immunization, with bulk PBMC replicates and cell subsets isolated.

This clonotype came up many times. The specificity of this receptor is unknown. Base qualities are not at hand, and no much larger clone is one base apart. The paper as a whole reports these results and caveats: Most clones expanded after primary vaccination (around 96% of CD4 and 88% of CD8) were re-detected after the booster, suggesting that broad memory maintenance occurred. Compared with the primary T-cell response, the secondary T-cell response was weaker but faster, peaking on day 5 rather than day 15. Computational filtering was needed because FACS-sorted repertoires could contain abundant contaminating clonotypes from the bulk population. The study included only two donors, which limits how far the findings can be generalized. A small share of clonotypes occurred in both CD4 and CD8 compartments, likely arising from convergent recombination.

TCR cDNA was made using 5'RACE template switching, a step that added a universal primer site and unique molecular identifiers. cDNA synthesis was primed from both the TCR alpha and TCR beta constant segments. Two PCR steps were used to amplify libraries, with sample barcodes and sequencing adapters being added in the second step. Sequencing of the libraries was done on either Illumina HiSeq 2500 (2x100 bp) or NovaSeq (2x150 bp). The original methods were these. MIGEC handled demultiplexing of reads and collapsing into UMI consensus sequences, while MiXCR performed V(D)J alignment. Using edgeR on replicate PBMC samples, clonotypes were called vaccine-responding if FDR was below 0.01 and the log2 fold change was above 5 up to day 15. Each bulk clonotype received a CD4 or CD8 identity based on whether the sequenced CD4 or CD8 repertoire contained that clonotype at higher abundance. The public reads were reprocessed in TCRdb via fastp at Q25 and MiXCR, keeping in-frame beta chains. Rows matching on CDR3 protein sequence are summarized as one entry with the most common DNA and genes. None of the V and J calls come from the authors' own analysis; TCRdb made them. The sample records tens of thousands of distinct CDR3 sequences, roughly 7.4% of which are singletons. The top ten constitute 28% of the sample.

The sample's treatment or condition label is to be understood as: live attenuated yellow fever vaccine strain. A standard Ficoll-Paque protocol was used to isolate PBMCs from peripheral blood. CD4 and CD8 T-cell fractions were isolated with Dynabeads CD4 and CD8 positive selection kits. TriZol was used to extract RNA from bulk PBMCs, from CD4 and CD8 fractions, and from dextramer-positive and dextramer-negative fractions. The material sequenced was CD8+ T cells sorted from PBMCs, taken around 15 days after the first yellow fever vaccination. This TCR was sampled from a man in his late teens or twenties who received the YFV17D yellow fever vaccine.

The sequenced DNA: TGTGCCAGTACGGGGACAAGCTCCTACGAGCAGTACTTC. This gives the protein CASTGTSSYEQYF. The sequence joins TRBV19 to TRBJ2-7; the D gene is possibly TRBD1, with 6 bases matching. V is cut by 7 bases and J by 0 bases, and the space between the germline ends is 10 bases. The germline V gene encodes CDR1 LNHDA and CDR2 SQIVND (reference sequence). Inclusive of the bounding cysteine and phenylalanine, the CDR3 is 13 residues long. Only CDR3 DNA is held: 39 bases, read in frame from base 1.